This T cell receptor beta chain was observed in a study of tumor and adjacent non-tumor tissue in lung cancer. Study-level background: Histology: 11 to 13 adenocarcinoma, 2 squamous cell carcinoma, 1 small cell lung cancer. Aged roughly 31 to 76 years, patients included roughly 10 men and a handful of women with stage I to III disease. About 4.17 million productive TCRbeta reads were obtained per sample on average. Overall study findings and caveats: Tumor tissue had significantly higher TCR diversity than normal lung.

The template was RNA from unsorted bulk tissue. CDR1 is SQVTM and CDR2 is ANQGSEA in the germline V gene. The V and J ends lost 5 bases and 17 bases respectively, with 21 bases between them. CDR3 length equals 12 residues. Comment on this clonotype: What it binds is not known.

Three rounds of nested PCR, following a modified ARM-PCR protocol, produced the TCRbeta library. Via MiXCR, TCRdb re-called the multiplex PCR reads, giving one row per CDR3 protein. The data hold about 110,000 distinct CDR3 sequences, with 84% observed a single time. The chain has TRBV29-1 and TRBJ2-2; D is perhaps TRBD2 (5 bases). Input material: lung tumor tissue. This receptor was obtained from a man in his 70s with non-small cell lung cancer. CDR3 residues: CSVLGNTGEPFF. The CDR3 DNA reads as TGCAGCGTTCTGGGAAACACCGGGGAGCCTTTTTTT.